Listed below are T cell receptor beta chains from one sample, sequenced in a study of CD8+CD57+ T cells in acquired aplastic anemia. TCRdb redid the calling of the reads with MiXCR, one entry per CDR3 protein. The repertoire holds 160,000 or so distinct CDR3 sequences, less than 50% seen once, with roughly 29% in the top ten. Sequencing used sorted CD4+, CD8+, or CD8+CD57+ T cells (not recorded which) from PBMCs. Every receptor here comes from a human donor with aplastic anemia. Both conserved end residues are part of each CDR3. A D gene is named only where the DNA matches it firmly. Size tells how often a clone was seen (once, few, many) or the class of an expanded clone, and some rows leave it out.

j_gene	d_gene	abundance	v_gene	CDR3aa	CDR3nt
TRBJ2-3	TRBD2	many	TRBV7-9	CASSLISSGRTDTQYF	TGTGCCAGCAGCCTTATATCTAGCGGGAGGACAGATACGCAGTATTTT
TRBJ2-7	TRBD2	once	TRBV15	CATSQTGGYEQYF	TGTGCCACCAGCCAAACGGGAGGGTATGAGCAGTACTTC
TRBJ2-1	TRBD2	-	TRBV27	CASSFSVSGRLRSYNEQFF	TGTGCCAGCAGTTTTTCCGTTAGCGGGAGGCTTCGCTCCTACAATGAGCAGTTCTTC
TRBJ1-2	TRBD1	many	TRBV7-3	CASSLMGQGGGNYGYTF	TGTGCCAGCAGCTTAATGGGACAGGGCGGAGGAAACTATGGCTACACCTTC
TRBJ2-3	-	-	TRBV5-1	CASRPDGDTQYF	TGCGCCAGCAGACCGGACGGAGATACGCAGTATTTT
TRBJ2-2	-	many	TRBV9	CASSDTLSGELFF	TGTGCCAGCAGTGACACCCTTTCCGGGGAGCTGTTTTTT
TRBJ2-2	-	few	TRBV4-1	CASSQDGGGTGELFF	TGCGCCAGCAGCCAAGATGGGGGAGGCACCGGGGAGCTGTTTTTT
TRBJ2-1	TRBD1	many	TRBV20-1	CSAADYWDRGLGNEQFF	TGCAGTGCTGCGGATTACTGGGACAGGGGACTCGGTAATGAGCAGTTCTTC
TRBJ2-1	-	many	TRBV3-1	CASSQDGTRKNEQFF	TGTGCCAGCAGCCAAGATGGGACACGGAAAAATGAGCAGTTCTTC
TRBJ2-7	TRBD1	many	TRBV2	CASSGTGWLVGEQYF	TGTGCCAGCAGCGGGACAGGGTGGCTCGTTGGCGAGCAGTACTTC
TRBJ1-3	-	-	TRBV12-3/TRBV12-4	CASSSAGAGNTIYF	TGTGCCAGCAGTTCAGCAGGGGCTGGAAACACCATATATTTT
TRBJ1-1	-	-	TRBV19	CASSLGGSGAFF	TGTGCCAGTAGCCTTGGGGGGAGCGGGGCTTTCTTT
TRBJ2-2	TRBD2	many	TRBV19	CASSSGTSGRRTGELFF	TGTGCCAGTAGTTCAGGGACTAGCGGGAGGCGGACCGGGGAGCTGTTTTTT
TRBJ1-3	-	once	TRBV24-1	CATSDPGSGNTIYF	TGTGCCACCAGTGACCCCGGCTCTGGAAACACCATATATTTT
TRBJ1-1	-	many	TRBV6-1	CASREANTEAFF	TGTGCCAGCAGAGAGGCGAACACTGAAGCTTTCTTT
TRBJ2-3	TRBD1	once	TRBV2	CASSETGLQDTQYF	TGTGCCAGCAGCGAGACAGGGCTCCAAGATACGCAGTATTTT
TRBJ2-7	TRBD2	-	TRBV9	CASSVGWASGINEQYF	TGTGCCAGCAGCGTAGGTTGGGCTAGCGGGATAAACGAGCAGTACTTC
TRBJ2-3	TRBD2	-	TRBV10-3	CAISEVLAGGPTDTQYF	TGTGCCATCAGTGAAGTACTAGCGGGGGGGCCAACAGATACGCAGTATTTT
TRBJ2-1	-	-	TRBV28	CASESERDEQFF	TGTGCCAGCGAGTCGGAAAGGGATGAGCAGTTCTTC
TRBJ2-7	TRBD2	few	TRBV27	CASSSSGTSSYEQYF	TGTGCCAGCAGTTCTAGCGGAACTAGCTCCTACGAGCAGTACTTC
TRBJ2-7	-	-	TRBV27	CASSFTAPGSGEQYF	TGTGCCAGCAGTTTCACGGCTCCCGGATCCGGCGAGCAGTACTTC
TRBJ2-7	-	few	TRBV10-2	CASEGFDEQYF	TGCGCCAGCGAGGGTTTCGACGAGCAGTACTTC
TRBJ2-7	TRBD2	many	TRBV6-1	CASSGLADYEQYF	TGTGCCAGCAGTGGACTAGCGGACTACGAGCAGTACTTC
TRBJ1-2	-	-	TRBV2	CASSATANYGYTF	TGTGCCAGCAGTGCAACGGCTAACTATGGCTACACCTTC
TRBJ1-3	TRBD1	-	TRBV10-3	CAISPTGTDSGNTIYF	TGTGCCATCAGTCCAACCGGGACAGACTCTGGAAACACCATATATTTT
TRBJ2-7	-	once	TRBV20-1	CSARDTGSDTYEQYF	TGCAGTGCTAGAGATACTGGCAGTGATACCTACGAGCAGTACTTC
TRBJ2-1	TRBD2	few	TRBV9	CASSVRLKLAGARSYNEQFF	TGTGCCAGCAGCGTCCGCCTTAAACTAGCGGGAGCCCGCTCCTACAATGAGCAGTTCTTC
TRBJ2-7	-	many	TRBV7-9	CASSLQETYEQYF	TGTGCCAGCAGCTTACAGGAGACCTACGAGCAGTACTTC
TRBJ2-7	-	-	TRBV15	CATSRDRQGRGEQYF	TGTGCCACCAGCAGAGATCGGCAGGGAAGGGGCGAGCAGTACTTC
TRBJ1-2	-	-	TRBV19	CASSIWESYGYTF	TGTGCCAGTAGTATATGGGAGTCCTATGGCTACACCTTC
TRBJ1-1	-	many	TRBV9	CASSVGGIGTEAFF	TGTGCCAGCAGCGTAGGAGGGATTGGAACTGAAGCTTTCTTT
TRBJ2-7	TRBD2	many	TRBV10-1	CASSEYTSGYEQYF	TGCGCCAGCAGTGAGTATACTAGCGGCTACGAGCAGTACTTC
TRBJ2-7	TRBD2	many	TRBV7-3	CASSSSGTSGLQYF	TGTGCCAGCAGCTCATCCGGGACTAGCGGGCTCCAGTACTTC
TRBJ2-7	TRBD2	-	TRBV20-1	CSARDARTSGSYEQYF	TGCAGTGCTAGAGATGCTAGGACTAGCGGGTCCTACGAGCAGTACTTC
TRBJ2-7	-	many	TRBV10-2	CASSVDSPYEQYF	TGCGCCAGCAGTGTCGACAGTCCCTACGAGCAGTACTTC
TRBJ2-7	-	-	TRBV14	CASSTGYRERYF	TGTGCCAGCAGCACAGGGTACCGCGAGCGGTACTTC
TRBJ2-1	-	many	TRBV6-1	CASTRPGTGQSNEQFF	TGTGCCAGCACCCGCCCCGGGACTGGCCAATCCAATGAGCAGTTCTTC
TRBJ2-1	TRBD2	many	TRBV24-1	CATSDRAGTKGNEQFF	TGTGCCACCAGTGATCGGGCCGGGACTAAGGGCAATGAGCAGTTCTTC
TRBJ1-1	-	-	TRBV2	CASSDMWGYAEAFF	TGTGCCAGCAGTGACATGTGGGGGTACGCTGAAGCTTTCTTT
TRBJ2-7	TRBD2	-	TRBV5-1	CASSPTAGARYEQYF	TGCGCCAGCAGCCCGACGGCGGGAGCTCGGTACGAGCAGTACTTC
TRBJ2-5	-	-	TRBV7-2	CASSFLDPGTQYF	TGTGCCAGCAGCTTTTTGGACCCAGGGACCCAGTACTTC
TRBJ1-2	-	many	TRBV5-1	CATRDGTGTAVGYTF	TGCGCCACCAGGGATGGAACCGGGACGGCCGTAGGCTACACCTTC
TRBJ2-2	-	many	TRBV10-3	CAISDGDTTGELFF	TGTGCCATCAGTGATGGAGATACCACCGGGGAGCTGTTTTTT
TRBJ2-1	-	few	TRBV24-1	CATSDAGRPLYNEQFF	TGTGCCACCAGTGATGCCGGACGGCCGCTCTACAATGAGCAGTTCTTC
TRBJ2-5	-	-	TRBV7-9	CASSRGEETQYF	TGTGCCAGCAGCCGAGGAGAAGAGACCCAGTACTTC
TRBJ1-5	-	few	TRBV10-3	CAIGVGGSNQPQHF	TGTGCCATCGGAGTGGGGGGAAGCAATCAGCCCCAGCATTTT
TRBJ1-3	-	-	TRBV7-9	CASSLTGLRSGNTIYF	TGTGCCAGCAGCTTAACTGGTCTCCGCTCTGGAAACACCATATATTTT
TRBJ2-3	TRBD1	many	TRBV19	CASSTRQGSTSSTDTQYF	TGTGCCAGTAGTACTCGACAGGGGAGTACCTCTAGCACAGATACGCAGTATTTT
TRBJ1-5	-	many	TRBV5-5	CASSLLPGNQPQHF	TGTGCCAGCAGCTTGCTGCCCGGAAATCAGCCCCAGCATTTT
TRBJ2-3	-	few	TRBV9	CASSRGLSSTDTQYF	TGTGCCAGCAGCCGGGGACTTAGTAGCACAGATACGCAGTATTTT
TRBJ2-7	-	-	TRBV10-3	CAINSDDSYEQYF	TGTGCCATCAATAGCGACGACTCCTACGAGCAGTACTTC
TRBJ2-5	TRBD2	-	TRBV2	CASSGLVLAGDRETQYF	TGTGCCAGCAGTGGGCTAGTACTAGCGGGGGATCGAGAGACCCAGTACTTC
TRBJ2-7	-	-	TRBV9	CASSPTSTGSYEQYF	TGTGCCAGCAGCCCTACATCGACAGGCAGTTACGAGCAGTACTTC
TRBJ2-7	-	many	TRBV6-1	CASSDAQSYEQYF	TGTGCCAGCAGTGACGCTCAATCCTACGAGCAGTACTTC
TRBJ1-2	-	once	TRBV2	CASSVTGLEGYTF	TGTGCCAGCAGTGTCACGGGTCTGGAGGGCTACACCTTC
TRBJ1-2	-	many	TRBV6-1	CASSAKGDYTF	TGTGCCAGCAGTGCCAAGGGAGACTACACCTTC
TRBJ1-1	TRBD1	-	TRBV25-1	CASSDPGTGNTEAFF	TGTGCCAGCAGTGACCCCGGGACAGGGAACACTGAAGCTTTCTTT
TRBJ1-6	-	-	TRBV7-6	CASSLEENSPLHF	TGTGCCAGCAGCTTAGAGGAGAATTCACCCCTCCACTTT
TRBJ2-7	TRBD1	-	TRBV25-1	CASGQGQNYEQYF	TGTGCCAGCGGACAGGGACAGAACTACGAGCAGTACTTC